The 24 T cell receptor beta chains listed next were all sequenced from one sample in a study of OX40 agonist ivuxolimab in advanced cancers. Produced via immunoSEQ multiplex PCR; TCRdb's table is partial and in-frame only. The sample consists of about 100,000 clones, about nine tenths of them appearing once. The sequenced sample was CD4+ or CD8+ T cells sorted from blood, obtained in a trial of the OX40 agonist ivuxolimab. The source is an adult with an advanced solid tumor such as melanoma, head and neck, liver or kidney cancer.

This chain connects TRBV11-3 to TRBJ2-2, with D tentatively TRBD1 or TRBD2 (6 bases each). Germline CDR1 SGHNT, CDR2 YENEEA. The V and J ends lost 5 bases and 10 bases respectively, with 26 bases between them. CDR3 size: 17 residues. CDR3 bases: TGTGCCAGCAGCCCAGCTCAGGGACGGGGGCAGGGTGTGGAGCTGTTTTTT. Translated, it gives CASSPAQGRGQGVELFF.

This chain connects TRBV7-3 to TRBJ2-1; the D is unclear. CDR1 is SGHTA, CDR2 FQGTGA, per germline. The CDR3 extends over 14 amino acids. V was trimmed by 5 bases and J by 5 bases, leaving 13 bases between them. The CDR3 here is CASSLPTQHNEQFF. CDR3 nucleotide sequence: TGTGCCAGCAGCCTCCCGACCCAGCACAATGAGCAGTTCTTC.

The chain uses TRBV14 and TRBJ2-3, with D unresolved. Per the germline V gene, CDR1 is SGHDN and CDR2 is FVKESK. The CDR3 runs to 15 residues. V was clipped by 3 bases and J by 0 bases, with 10 bases between them. CDR3 loop: CASSQLGSSTDTQYF. The CDR3 nucleotides are TGTGCCAGCAGCCAGTTAGGATCTAGCACAGATACGCAGTATTTT.

V is TRBV10-3 and J is TRBJ2-7, with D maybe TRBD2 (5 bases). The germline gives CDR1 ENHRY, CDR2 SYGVKD. This CDR3 spans 13 amino acids. V was trimmed by 9 bases and J by 5 bases, leaving 17 bases between them. The CDR3 here is CAIRNGGDHEQYF. The CDR3 DNA is TGTGCCATACGGAATGGAGGCGACCACGAGCAGTACTTC.

In its sample, this clone was seen a few times. The V and J genes are TRBV14 and TRBJ2-7; TRBD1 matches at 7 bases. The CDR3 length is 15 residues. J was trimmed by 4 bases and V by 4 bases; bases with no gene match: 10. The germline gives CDR1 SGHDN, CDR2 FVKESK. The CDR3, as DNA: TGTGCCAGCAGCCGATGGGGACAGAGGATTTACGAGCAGTACTTC. It is translated as CASSRWGQRIYEQYF. Combining the CDR3 with reference TRBV14 and TRBJ2-7 gives the whole variable domain EAGVTQFPSHSVIEKGQTVTLRCDPISGHDNLYWYRRVMGKEIKFLLHFVKESKQDESGMPNNRFLAERTGGTYSTLKVQPAELEDSGVYFCASSRWGQRIYEQYFGPGTRLTVT.

The chain links TRBV19 to TRBJ2-5, with TRBD1 matching 10 bases. The CDR3 has 13 amino acids. Unmatched junction bases numbered 6, after V lost 9 bases and J lost 5 bases. Looked up from germline, CDR1 is LNHDA and CDR2 is SQIVND (reference sequence). CDR3 in amino acids: CASGQGVRETQYF. The CDR3 DNA reads TGTGCCAGCGGACAGGGGGTGAGGGAGACCCAGTACTTC.

The chain couples TRBV19 to TRBJ2-7, with 11 bases aligning to TRBD2. This CDR3 has 20 amino acids. The V gene's germline CDR1 is LNHDA and CDR2 SQIVND (reference sequence). The junction had 16 bases not matched to a gene; V was cut back by 1 base and J by 2 bases. In DNA, the CDR3 is TGTGCCAGTAGTATAGTCGGTACTAGCGGGAGTGGGACATACGCCTACGAGCAGTACTTC. Translated, it gives CASSIVGTSGSGTYAYEQYF.

This chain connects TRBV7-2 to TRBJ1-1; TRBD1 aligns across 9 bases. Trimming cost V 5 bases and J 6 bases; bases outside gene matches: 13. Germline V CDR1 and CDR2: SGHTA, FQGNSA. The CDR3 runs 16 residues. The CDR3: CASSRLPTGGQAEAFF. As DNA, the CDR3 is TGTGCCAGCAGCCGCCTACCTACAGGGGGCCAGGCTGAAGCTTTCTTT. The full variable domain, completed using reference TRBV7-2 and TRBJ1-1, is GAGVSQSPSNKVTEKGKDVELRCDPISGHTALYWYRQSLGQGLEFLIYFQGNSAPDKSGLPSDRFSAERTGGSVSTLTIQRTQQEDSAVYLCASSRLPTGGQAEAFFGQGTRLTVV.

V is TRBV30 and J is TRBJ1-2; D perhaps matches TRBD1 (6 bases). V dropped 4 bases and J dropped 0 bases, with 15 bases sitting between them. Germline values: CDR1 GTSNPN, CDR2 SVGIG (reference sequence). The CDR3 extends over 15 amino acids. The CDR3 loop is CAWTSGTSTNYGYTF. Written as DNA, the CDR3 is TGTGCCTGGACTTCTGGGACAAGTACTAACTATGGCTACACCTTC. Full variable domain (outside the CDR3, taken from reference TRBV30 and TRBJ1-2): SQTIHQWPATLVQPVGSPLSLECTVEGTSNPNLYWYRQAAGRGLQLLFYSVGIGQISSEVPQNLSASRPQDRQFILSSKKLLLSDSGFYLCAWTSGTSTNYGYTFGSGTRLTVV.

The chain is built from TRBV6-1 and TRBJ2-5; a possible D gene is TRBD1 (6 bases). The V end was cut by 1 base, the J end by 4 bases, with 10 bases between. Germline assignment: CDR1 MNHNS and CDR2 SASEGT. The CDR3 spans 14 residues. CDR3 amino acids: CASSEGRGGETQYF. CDR3 DNA: TGTGCCAGCAGTGAAGGCAGGGGTGGAGAGACCCAGTACTTC.

The chain employs TRBV7-3 and TRBJ2-2, with 8 bases aligning to TRBD2. CDR1 is SGHTA and CDR2 is FQGTGA in the germline V gene. With 3 bases clipped from V and 4 bases from J, the junction kept 4 bases outside the gene matches. The CDR3 has 15 amino acids. The CDR3 protein is CASSLGLDFTGELFF. CDR3 sequence (DNA): TGTGCCAGCAGCTTGGGACTAGACTTCACCGGGGAGCTGTTTTTT.

CDR3 residues: CASRARLAGADTQYF. CDR3 bases: TGTGCCAGCAGGGCCCGACTAGCGGGAGCAGATACGCAGTATTTT. The chain links TRBV6-1 to TRBJ2-3; 12 nucleotides match TRBD2. The CDR3 sequence is 15 residues long. Germline V gives CDR1 MNHNS, CDR2 SASEGT. Trimming cost V 6 bases and J 4 bases; bases outside gene matches: 5.

The chain recombines TRBV7-9 with TRBJ2-7; D unclear. Germline V lookup: CDR1 SEHNR, CDR2 FQNEAQ (reference sequence). Trimming took 4 bases from V and 3 from J, leaving 10 bases between them. CDR3 length: 13 amino acids. The CDR3 DNA is TGTGCCAGCAGCTCTGGAAGATTCTACGAGCAGTACTTC. It encodes CASSSGRFYEQYF. The full variable domain, in which reference TRBV7-9 and TRBJ2-7 provide the parts outside the CDR3, is DTGVSQNPRHKITKRGQNVTFRCDPISEHNRLYWYRQTLGQGPEFLTYFQNEAQLEKSRLLSDRFSAERPKGSFSTLEIQRTEQGDSAMYLCASSSGRFYEQYFGPGTRLTVT.

The chain combines TRBV7-9 with TRBJ2-4; possibly TRBD2 for D (6 bases). The CDR3 length is 14 residues. The germline V gene has CDR1 SEHNR and CDR2 FQNEAQ (reference sequence). Trimming removed 7 bases from V and 5 bases from J, with 15 bases in between. CDR3: CASTPPGVQNIQYF. CDR3 DNA sequence: TGTGCCAGCACCCCCCCGGGGGTCCAAAACATTCAGTACTTC.

The rearrangement uses TRBV9 and TRBJ1-1, with TRBD1 matching 7 bases. Germline loops: CDR1 SGDLS, CDR2 YYNGEE. J gave up 1 base and V 4 bases, and 7 bases lay outside the gene matches. CDR3 length: 15 amino acids. This CDR3 reads CASSTRQGRNTEAFF. As DNA, the CDR3 is TGTGCCAGCAGCACCCGACAGGGACGGAACACTGAAGCTTTCTTT.

This chain connects TRBV7-9 to TRBJ2-2, with unresolved D. V shed 0 bases and J shed 13 bases, with 6 bases lying between them. The germline V gene encodes CDR1 SEHNR and CDR2 FQNEAQ (reference sequence). The CDR3 sequence is 11 residues long. CDR3 coding DNA: TGTGCCAGCAGCTTAGCCGGCGGGCTGTTTTTT. It codes for CASSLAGGLFF. Together with reference TRBV7-9 and TRBJ2-2, the CDR3 gives the full variable domain: DTGVSQNPRHKITKRGQNVTFRCDPISEHNRLYWYRQTLGQGPEFLTYFQNEAQLEKSRLLSDRFSAERPKGSFSTLEIQRTEQGDSAMYLCASSLAGGLFFGEGSRLTVL.

The chain joins TRBV5-4 to TRBJ2-6; D ambiguous. The CDR3 has 15 residues. Germline V CDR1 and CDR2: SGHNT, YYREEE (reference sequence). Trimming took 4 bases from V and 5 from J, leaving 13 bases between them. CDR3 in amino acids: CASSPTPDRANVLTF. The DNA for the CDR3 is TGTGCCAGCAGCCCTACCCCCGACAGGGCCAACGTCCTGACTTTC.

The V and J genes are TRBV6-1 and TRBJ2-7; 7 bases map to TRBD2. The germline V gene encodes CDR1 MNHNS and CDR2 SASEGT. Losses at the gene ends were 7 bases for V and 2 bases for J; bases not matched to a gene: 2. This CDR3 has 12 residues. CDR3 coding DNA: TGTGCCAGCACCAGCGGGACCTACGAGCAGTACTTC. It yields the protein CASTSGTYEQYF.

The chain joins TRBV5-1 to TRBJ2-1, with D possibly being TRBD1 (6 bases). CDR3 length: 15 residues. From germline, CDR1 is SGHRS and CDR2 YFSETQ. With 6 bases removed from V and 1 base from J, the gap between germline ends came to 14 bases. CDR3 nucleotide sequence: TGCGCCAGCACCCCTCAAGGGGGATCCTACAATGAGCAGTTCTTC. It specifies CASTPQGGSYNEQFF.

The chain has TRBV7-3 and TRBJ2-1; 11 positions match TRBD2. With V trimmed by 2 bases and J by 6 bases, 9 bases remained unmatched. This CDR3 has 17 residues. Germline V gives CDR1 SGHTA, CDR2 FQGTGA. This CDR3 is CASSLGVLAGGTNEQFF. The CDR3 coding sequence is TGTGCCAGCAGCTTAGGGGTTCTAGCGGGAGGCACCAATGAGCAGTTCTTC.

The chain joins TRBV27 to TRBJ2-2; D is undetermined. This CDR3 region has 13 residues. Germline V gene data show CDR1 as MNHEY and CDR2 as SMNVEV (reference sequence). Trimming cost V 5 bases and J 0 bases, with 4 bases left between them. The CDR3 DNA reads as TGTGCCAGCAGTGATACGAACACCGGGGAGCTGTTTTTT. It translates to CASSDTNTGELFF.

The chain couples TRBV19 to TRBJ1-2; TRBD1 is a possible D gene (5 bases). V was shortened by 3 bases and J by 3 bases, with 17 bases between the two germline ends. CDR1 is LNHDA, CDR2 SQIVND, per germline (reference sequence). The length of the CDR3 is 16 residues. CDR3 in DNA: TGTGCCAGTAGTATTAGAGGAGGGGCGGTCGACTATGGCTACACCTTC. It specifies CASSIRGGAVDYGYTF.

The rearrangement links TRBV7-9 to TRBJ2-5; D not certain. The CDR3 spans 13 residues. Between the trimmed V and J ends, which lost 2 bases and 2 bases, there was a span of 6 bases. Germline loops: CDR1 SEHNR, CDR2 FQNEAQ (reference sequence). The CDR3 nucleotides are TGTGCCAGCAGCTTACAGTTACAAGAGACCCAGTACTTC. Protein: CASSLQLQETQYF. Full variable domain (rest looked up from reference TRBV7-9 and TRBJ2-5): DTGVSQNPRHKITKRGQNVTFRCDPISEHNRLYWYRQTLGQGPEFLTYFQNEAQLEKSRLLSDRFSAERPKGSFSTLEIQRTEQGDSAMYLCASSLQLQETQYFGPGTRLLVL.

The V call is TRBV6-5, the J call TRBJ2-5; D not resolved. There are 13 residues in the CDR3. Germline V CDR1 and CDR2: MNHEY, SVGAGI. Trimming stripped 2 bases from V and 5 bases from J, with 9 bases between. The CDR3 nucleotides read TGTGCCAGCAGTTACGGGCAGTTGGAGACCCAGTACTTC. Its translation: CASSYGQLETQYF.